Below, one TCR beta chain is given with its context. The entry originates in a study of blood T cell repertoires in COVID-19. The wider study: PBMCs, B-cell-depleted T cells, or T cells were the source of the cDNA or gDNA that made up the material.

V lost 0 bases and J lost 8, with 11 bases in between. CDR3 size: 13 residues. CDR1 and CDR2 from the germline V gene are SGDLS and YYNGEE. The table came from immunoSEQ multiplex PCR; TCRdb's copy has only in-frame clones and leaves some out. Of roughly 90,000 clones detected, approximately 87% appear once; the ten largest clones hold about 1.5%. The sequence derives from a human donor with active COVID-19. The donor label of this sample is uncertain. The V gene is TRBV9, the J gene TRBJ1-2; possibly TRBD1 for D (5 bases). Sequencing was done on a sample of peripheral blood. CDR3 coding DNA: TGTGCCAGCAGCGTAGATCAGGGAGGGGGCTACACCTTC. Its translation is CASSVDQGGGYTF.